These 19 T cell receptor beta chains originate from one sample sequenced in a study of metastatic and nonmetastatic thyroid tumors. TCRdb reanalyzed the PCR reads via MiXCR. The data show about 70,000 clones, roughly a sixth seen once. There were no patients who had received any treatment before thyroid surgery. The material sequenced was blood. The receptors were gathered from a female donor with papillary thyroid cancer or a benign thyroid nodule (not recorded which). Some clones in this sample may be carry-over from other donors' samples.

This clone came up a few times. The CDR3: CASSPHFSGANVLTF. The DNA for the CDR3 is TGTGCCAGCAGTCCGCATTTCTCTGGGGCCAACGTCCTGACTTTC. The chain uses TRBV6-4 and TRBJ2-6, with D hard to call. Trimming left V 5 bases short and J 0 bases short, with 8 bases between. Per germline, CDR1 MRHNA and CDR2 SNTAGT. This CDR3 comprises 15 residues.

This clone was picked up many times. Written as DNA, the CDR3 is TGTGCCAGCAGTTACTGGGGGGCGTCGAACACTGAAGCTTTCTTT. Translating it yields CASSYWGASNTEAFF. The rearrangement uses TRBV6-5 and TRBJ1-1; TRBD1 might be the D (6 bases). CDR3 length: 15 amino acids. Germline V gene lookup returns CDR1 MNHEY and CDR2 SVGAGI. The ends were cut back, 1 base at V and 1 base at J, with 10 bases in the middle.

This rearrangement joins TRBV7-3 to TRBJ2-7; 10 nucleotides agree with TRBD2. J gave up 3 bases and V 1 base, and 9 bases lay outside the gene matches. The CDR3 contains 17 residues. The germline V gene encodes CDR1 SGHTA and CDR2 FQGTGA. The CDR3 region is CASSLKGPSGGYYEQYF. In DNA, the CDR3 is TGTGCCAGCAGCTTAAAGGGGCCTAGCGGGGGTTACTACGAGCAGTACTTC.

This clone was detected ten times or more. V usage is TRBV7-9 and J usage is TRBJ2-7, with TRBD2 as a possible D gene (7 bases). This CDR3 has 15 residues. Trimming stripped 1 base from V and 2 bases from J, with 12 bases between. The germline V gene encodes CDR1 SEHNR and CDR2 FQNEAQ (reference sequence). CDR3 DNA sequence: TGTGCCAGCAGCTTAGGGGGGCTAGCGGCCTACGAGCAGTACTTC. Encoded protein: CASSLGGLAAYEQYF.

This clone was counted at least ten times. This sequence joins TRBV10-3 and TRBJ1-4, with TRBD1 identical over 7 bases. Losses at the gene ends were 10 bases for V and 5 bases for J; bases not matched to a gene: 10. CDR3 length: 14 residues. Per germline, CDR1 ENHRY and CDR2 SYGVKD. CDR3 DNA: TGTGCCACACAGTGGGCCAGGGGGAATGAAAAACTGTTTTTT. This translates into CATQWARGNEKLFF.

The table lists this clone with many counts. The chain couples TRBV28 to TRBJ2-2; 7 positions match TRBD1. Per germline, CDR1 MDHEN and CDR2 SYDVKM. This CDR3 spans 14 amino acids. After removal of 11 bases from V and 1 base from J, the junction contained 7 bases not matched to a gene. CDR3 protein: CASTGTVNTGELFF. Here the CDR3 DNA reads TGTGCCTCTACCGGGACAGTGAACACCGGGGAGCTGTTTTTT.

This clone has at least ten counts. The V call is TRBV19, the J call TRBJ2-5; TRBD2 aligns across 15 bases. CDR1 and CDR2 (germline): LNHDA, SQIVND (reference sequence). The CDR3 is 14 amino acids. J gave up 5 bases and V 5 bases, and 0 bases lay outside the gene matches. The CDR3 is CASSGLAGGETQYF. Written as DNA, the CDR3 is TGTGCCAGTAGTGGACTAGCGGGAGGGGAGACCCAGTACTTC. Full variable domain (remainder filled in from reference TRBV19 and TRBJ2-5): DGGITQSPKYLFRKEGQNVTLSCEQNLNHDAMYWYRQDPGQGLRLIYYSQIVNDFQKGDIAEGYSVSREKKESFPLTVTSAQKNPTAFYLCASSGLAGGETQYFGPGTRLLVL.

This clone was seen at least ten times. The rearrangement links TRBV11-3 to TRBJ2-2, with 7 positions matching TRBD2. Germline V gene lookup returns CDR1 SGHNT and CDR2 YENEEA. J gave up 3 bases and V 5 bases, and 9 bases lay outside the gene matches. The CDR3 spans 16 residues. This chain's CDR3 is CASSRTVGGYTGELFF. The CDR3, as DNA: TGTGCCAGCAGCCGTACGGTGGGAGGGTACACCGGGGAGCTGTTTTTT.

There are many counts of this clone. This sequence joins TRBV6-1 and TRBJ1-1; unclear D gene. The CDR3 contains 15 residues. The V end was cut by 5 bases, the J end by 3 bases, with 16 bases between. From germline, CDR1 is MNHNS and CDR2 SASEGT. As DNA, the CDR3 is TGTGCCAGCAGTCTGAGTGGACGGTCCGACACTGAAGCTTTCTTT. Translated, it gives CASSLSGRSDTEAFF.

Here the CDR3 DNA reads TGTGCCAGCAGTCCCTGGGAATGGAGCACTGAAGCTTTCTTT. Translation gives CASSPWEWSTEAFF. This chain connects TRBV7-2 to TRBJ1-1, with unresolved D. Germline CDR1 is SGHTA and CDR2 is FQGNSA. V was shortened by 6 bases and J by 4 bases, with 15 bases between the two germline ends. The CDR3 length is 14 residues.

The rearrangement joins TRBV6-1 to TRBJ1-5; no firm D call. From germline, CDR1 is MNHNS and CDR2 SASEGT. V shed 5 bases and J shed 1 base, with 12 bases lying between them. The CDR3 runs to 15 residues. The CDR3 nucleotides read TGTGCCAGCAGTCTAGGCAGGCCCAGCAATCAGCCCCAGCATTTT. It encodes CASSLGRPSNQPQHF.

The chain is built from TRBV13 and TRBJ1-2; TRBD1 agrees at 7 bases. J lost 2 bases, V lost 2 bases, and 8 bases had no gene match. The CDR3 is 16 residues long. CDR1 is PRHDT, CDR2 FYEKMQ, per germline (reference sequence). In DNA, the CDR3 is TGTGCCAGCAGCTTATCCCTGGCGGACAGGAACTATGGCTACACCTTC. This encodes CASSLSLADRNYGYTF.

DNA for the CDR3: TGTGCCAGCAGTTCTGTAGTGACTAGCGGGAGGGATGGTGAGCAGTTCTTC. Its protein is CASSSVVTSGRDGEQFF. The chain employs TRBV28 and TRBJ2-1; 14 nucleotides match TRBD2. V lost 4 bases and J lost 9; bases outside the gene matches: 11. The CDR3 runs to 17 residues. The germline V gene has CDR1 MDHEN and CDR2 SYDVKM.

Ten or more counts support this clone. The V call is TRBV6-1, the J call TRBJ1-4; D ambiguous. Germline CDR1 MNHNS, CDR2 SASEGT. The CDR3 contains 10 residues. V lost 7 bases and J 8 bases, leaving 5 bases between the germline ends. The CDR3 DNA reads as TGTGCCAGCAATGGAGAAAAACTGTTTTTT. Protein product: CASNGEKLFF.

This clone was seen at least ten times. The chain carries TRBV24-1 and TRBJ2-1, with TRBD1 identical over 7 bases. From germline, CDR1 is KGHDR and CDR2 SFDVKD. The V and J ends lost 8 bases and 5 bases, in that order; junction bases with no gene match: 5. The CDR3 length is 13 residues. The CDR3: CATTEGANNEQFF. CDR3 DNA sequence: TGTGCCACCACTGAGGGGGCGAACAATGAGCAGTTCTTC.

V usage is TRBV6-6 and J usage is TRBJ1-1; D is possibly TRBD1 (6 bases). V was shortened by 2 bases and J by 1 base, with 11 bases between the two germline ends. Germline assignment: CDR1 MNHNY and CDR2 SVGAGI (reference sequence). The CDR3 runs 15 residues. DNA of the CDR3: TGTGCCAGCAGTTACAAGCGACAGGAGAACACTGAAGCTTTCTTT. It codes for CASSYKRQENTEAFF.

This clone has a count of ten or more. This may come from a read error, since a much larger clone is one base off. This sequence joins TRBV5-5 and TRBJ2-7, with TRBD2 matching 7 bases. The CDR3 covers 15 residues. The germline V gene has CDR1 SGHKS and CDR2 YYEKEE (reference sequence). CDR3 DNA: TGTGCCAGCAGCTCCCTAGTAGCGGGCCCCTACGAGCAGCACTTC. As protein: CASSSLVAGPYEQHF.

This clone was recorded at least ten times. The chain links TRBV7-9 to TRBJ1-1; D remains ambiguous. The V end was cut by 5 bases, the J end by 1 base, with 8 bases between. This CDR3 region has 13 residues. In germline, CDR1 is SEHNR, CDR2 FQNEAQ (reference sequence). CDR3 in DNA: TGTGCCAGCAGCGCACAGTGGAACACTGAAGCTTTCTTT. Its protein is CASSAQWNTEAFF.

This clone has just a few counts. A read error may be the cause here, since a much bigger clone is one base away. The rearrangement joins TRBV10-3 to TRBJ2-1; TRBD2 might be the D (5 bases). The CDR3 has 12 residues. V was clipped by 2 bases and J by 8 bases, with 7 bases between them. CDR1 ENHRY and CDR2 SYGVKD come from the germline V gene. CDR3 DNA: TGTGCCATCAGTGAGCCGCGGGATGAGCAGTTCTTC. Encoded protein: CAISEPRDEQFF.